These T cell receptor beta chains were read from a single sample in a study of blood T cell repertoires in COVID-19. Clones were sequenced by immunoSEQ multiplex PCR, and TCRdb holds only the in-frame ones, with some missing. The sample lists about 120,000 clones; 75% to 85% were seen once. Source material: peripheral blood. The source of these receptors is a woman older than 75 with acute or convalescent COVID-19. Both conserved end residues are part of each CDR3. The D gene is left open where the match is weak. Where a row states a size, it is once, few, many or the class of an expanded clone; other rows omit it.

CDR3nt: TGTGCCAGCTTCGGTGGCAGCTGGGAGCTCTACGAGCAGTACTTC
CDR3aa: CASFGGSWELYEQYF
abundance: .
v_gene: TRBV2
d_gene: .
j_gene: TRBJ2-7

CDR3nt: TGTGCCAGCAGCCCATTGGACAGGGGGAGGAGGACTGAAGCTTTCTTT
CDR3aa: CASSPLDRGRRTEAFF
abundance: .
v_gene: TRBV14
d_gene: TRBD1
j_gene: TRBJ1-1

CDR3nt: TGTGCCAGCAGCAGGGGGTCTGAAGCTTTCTTT
CDR3aa: CASSRGSEAFF
abundance: .
v_gene: TRBV6-2/TRBV6-3
d_gene: TRBD1
j_gene: TRBJ1-1

CDR3nt: TGTGCCAGCAGCCGGGGGCGCGGGGACAGGGGGTATGGCTACACCTTC
CDR3aa: CASSRGRGDRGYGYTF
abundance: .
v_gene: TRBV11-2
d_gene: TRBD1
j_gene: TRBJ1-2

CDR3nt: TGCGCCAGCAGCTTGGAATGGGTGGGGGGAGATAGGCAGCCCCAGCATTTT
CDR3aa: CASSLEWVGGDRQPQHF
abundance: .
v_gene: TRBV5-1
d_gene: .
j_gene: TRBJ1-5

CDR3nt: TGTGCTAGTGGTTTGGACACTAGGAGTCTCGGGGAGCTGTTTTTT
CDR3aa: CASGLDTRSLGELFF
abundance: .
v_gene: TRBV12-5
d_gene: .
j_gene: TRBJ2-2

CDR3nt: TGTGCCAGCAGCTTGCGGCTAGCGGGGGGGAAGGAGACCCAGTACTTC
CDR3aa: CASSLRLAGGKETQYF
abundance: many
v_gene: TRBV7-6
d_gene: TRBD2
j_gene: TRBJ2-5

CDR3nt: TGTGCCAGCAGCTTATCCACAGGGGGCGGACAAGAGACCCAGTACTTC
CDR3aa: CASSLSTGGGQETQYF
abundance: .
v_gene: TRBV7-2
d_gene: TRBD1
j_gene: TRBJ2-5

CDR3nt: TGTGCCAGCAGCTTAAGGGGAGGGGAAAAACTGTTTTTT
CDR3aa: CASSLRGGEKLFF
abundance: .
v_gene: TRBV5-6
d_gene: .
j_gene: TRBJ1-4

CDR3nt: TGCGCCAGCAGCCAAGATTCCCGGGAGCCCCAGCATTTT
CDR3aa: CASSQDSREPQHF
abundance: .
v_gene: TRBV4-3
d_gene: .
j_gene: TRBJ1-5

CDR3nt: TGTGCCAGCAGCGCCACTAGGGCCCCCGGGGAGCTGTTTTTT
CDR3aa: CASSATRAPGELFF
abundance: .
v_gene: TRBV7-3
d_gene: .
j_gene: TRBJ2-2

CDR3nt: TGTGCCAGCACCGAGGGACAGGGGGATCTCTATGGCTACACCTTC
CDR3aa: CASTEGQGDLYGYTF
abundance: .
v_gene: TRBV6-5
d_gene: TRBD1
j_gene: TRBJ1-2

CDR3nt: TGTGCCAGTAGTATCAGGAACAATCAGCCCCAGCATTTT
CDR3aa: CASSIRNNQPQHF
abundance: .
v_gene: TRBV19
d_gene: .
j_gene: TRBJ1-5

CDR3nt: TGCAGCGTGAGGGGGGGAGAGGGCAATCAGCCCCAGCATTTT
CDR3aa: CSVRGGEGNQPQHF
abundance: .
v_gene: TRBV29-1
d_gene: .
j_gene: TRBJ1-5

CDR3nt: TGTGCCAGCAGCAGACAGAACTACGAGCAGTACTTC
CDR3aa: CASSRQNYEQYF
abundance: once
v_gene: TRBV2
d_gene: .
j_gene: TRBJ2-7

CDR3nt: TGTGCCAGTAGTATCACCTACTCTGGAAACACCATATATTTT
CDR3aa: CASSITYSGNTIYF
abundance: .
v_gene: TRBV19
d_gene: .
j_gene: TRBJ1-3

CDR3nt: TGTGCCAGCAGCGTAGTTCGGGGGGGCGCAGATACGCAGTATTTT
CDR3aa: CASSVVRGGADTQYF
abundance: .
v_gene: TRBV9
d_gene: TRBD2
j_gene: TRBJ2-3

CDR3nt: TGTGCCAGCAGCATTCATGCAACTAATGAAAAACTGTTTTTT
CDR3aa: CASSIHATNEKLFF
abundance: once
v_gene: TRBV6-2/TRBV6-3
d_gene: .
j_gene: TRBJ1-4

CDR3nt: TGTGCCAGCAGCCCGCGGGAAGTGACCTACGAGCAGTACTTC
CDR3aa: CASSPREVTYEQYF
abundance: .
v_gene: TRBV5-8
d_gene: .
j_gene: TRBJ2-7

CDR3nt: TGTGCCAGCACCCGGGGGGGCCAGAACACTGAAGCTTTCTTT
CDR3aa: CASTRGGQNTEAFF
abundance: .
v_gene: TRBV3-1/TRBV3-2
d_gene: .
j_gene: TRBJ1-1

CDR3nt: TGTGCCACCAGTGATCCCACAGGGACCACCGGGGAGCTGTTTTTT
CDR3aa: CATSDPTGTTGELFF
abundance: .
v_gene: TRBV24-1
d_gene: .
j_gene: TRBJ2-2

CDR3nt: TGCGCCAGCAGCGTTGGGCCATCTTACGAGCAGGGATTGCAGGGCTACACCTTC
CDR3aa: CASSVGPSYEQGLQGYTF
abundance: .
v_gene: TRBV5-1
d_gene: .
j_gene: TRBJ1-2

CDR3nt: TGCGCCAGCAGCACTCTGACTAGCGGGATGACAGATACGCAGTATTTT
CDR3aa: CASSTLTSGMTDTQYF
abundance: .
v_gene: TRBV4-3
d_gene: TRBD2
j_gene: TRBJ2-3

CDR3nt: TGTGCCAGTAGTGGACTAGCGGGCCCCTACAATGAGCAGTTCTTC
CDR3aa: CASSGLAGPYNEQFF
abundance: .
v_gene: TRBV19
d_gene: TRBD2
j_gene: TRBJ2-1

CDR3nt: TGTGCCAGCACTAGGGGGCTAGGAACCGGGGAGCTGTTTTTT
CDR3aa: CASTRGLGTGELFF
abundance: few
v_gene: TRBV6-5
d_gene: TRBD1
j_gene: TRBJ2-2

CDR3nt: TGTGCCAGCAGCCAAGAAGACAGGGGGCGAGCTTTCTTT
CDR3aa: CASSQEDRGRAFF
abundance: .
v_gene: TRBV4-2
d_gene: TRBD1
j_gene: TRBJ1-1

CDR3nt: TGTGCCACCAAGACAACACGAATCTACAATGAGCAGTTCTTC
CDR3aa: CATKTTRIYNEQFF
abundance: .
v_gene: TRBV11-1
d_gene: .
j_gene: TRBJ2-1

CDR3nt: TGTGCCACCAGCTATGGACTAGCGGGAACCACCGGGGAGCTGTTTTTT
CDR3aa: CATSYGLAGTTGELFF
abundance: .
v_gene: TRBV15
d_gene: TRBD2
j_gene: TRBJ2-2

CDR3nt: TGTGCCAGCTCACCGAGGCTGGGGAGAGAGACCCAGTACTTC
CDR3aa: CASSPRLGRETQYF
abundance: .
v_gene: TRBV18
d_gene: .
j_gene: TRBJ2-5

CDR3nt: TGTGCCAGCAGACAGGGGAACACCTACGAGCAGTACTTC
CDR3aa: CASRQGNTYEQYF
abundance: .
v_gene: TRBV11-2
d_gene: TRBD1
j_gene: TRBJ2-7

CDR3nt: TGCGCCAGCAGCCAGGGGGGTTACTCTGGAAACACCATATATTTT
CDR3aa: CASSQGGYSGNTIYF
abundance: .
v_gene: TRBV4-1
d_gene: .
j_gene: TRBJ1-3

CDR3nt: TGTGCCTGGAGTTTCGGGAGTAACAATCAGCCCCAGCATTTT
CDR3aa: CAWSFGSNNQPQHF
abundance: .
v_gene: TRBV30
d_gene: .
j_gene: TRBJ1-5

CDR3nt: TGCGCCAGCAGCTTGGGACAGATGGGGAATGAAAAACTGTTTTTT
CDR3aa: CASSLGQMGNEKLFF
abundance: .
v_gene: TRBV5-1
d_gene: .
j_gene: TRBJ1-4

CDR3nt: TGCGCCAGCAGCCAAGACAGGGGGTCAGGCCAGCCCCAGCATTTT
CDR3aa: CASSQDRGSGQPQHF
abundance: .
v_gene: TRBV4-3
d_gene: TRBD1
j_gene: TRBJ1-5

CDR3nt: TGCGCCAGCAGCTTGGGACAGCTCCAAGAGACCCAGTACTTC
CDR3aa: CASSLGQLQETQYF
abundance: .
v_gene: TRBV5-1
d_gene: .
j_gene: TRBJ2-5

CDR3nt: TGCGCCAGCAGCCAAGAACTCGGCAGGCAAGGACACTTC
CDR3aa: CASSQELGRQGHF
abundance: .
v_gene: TRBV4-3
d_gene: .
j_gene: TRBJ1-2

CDR3nt: TGTGCCAGCAGCGGGCAGGGTGGCACTGAAGCTTTCTTT
CDR3aa: CASSGQGGTEAFF
abundance: .
v_gene: TRBV7-2
d_gene: .
j_gene: TRBJ1-1

CDR3nt: TGTGCGAGTGGGGACAGGGGATACAATGAGCAGTTCTTC
CDR3aa: CASGDRGYNEQFF
abundance: few
v_gene: TRBV2
d_gene: TRBD1
j_gene: TRBJ2-1

CDR3nt: TGTGCCTGGAGTGTACGAGGGTCTGGAAACACCATATATTTT
CDR3aa: CAWSVRGSGNTIYF
abundance: .
v_gene: TRBV30
d_gene: .
j_gene: TRBJ1-3

CDR3nt: TGCGCCAGCAGCTCGGGACAGCCTGACACCGGGGAGCTGTTTTTT
CDR3aa: CASSSGQPDTGELFF
abundance: few
v_gene: TRBV5-1
d_gene: TRBD1
j_gene: TRBJ2-2

CDR3nt: TGTGCCAGTAGTATAGCCGGACAGGGGGTTCCCTACGAGCAGTACTTC
CDR3aa: CASSIAGQGVPYEQYF
abundance: .
v_gene: TRBV19
d_gene: TRBD1
j_gene: TRBJ2-7

CDR3nt: TGTGCCAGCAGACTTAGCGGGAGGCACTACGAGCAGTACTTC
CDR3aa: CASRLSGRHYEQYF
abundance: .
v_gene: TRBV3-1/TRBV3-2
d_gene: TRBD2
j_gene: TRBJ2-7

CDR3nt: TGTGCCAGCAGCGGCCGAAAAACAGGGAGCTCCTACGAGCAGTACTTC
CDR3aa: CASSGRKTGSSYEQYF
abundance: few
v_gene: TRBV14
d_gene: .
j_gene: TRBJ2-7

CDR3nt: TGTGCCAGCTCACCACAACAGGGAATGACTCTGAATCAGCCCCAGCATTTT
CDR3aa: CASSPQQGMTLNQPQHF
abundance: .
v_gene: TRBV18
d_gene: .
j_gene: TRBJ1-5

CDR3nt: TGTGCCAGCAGCTTAGCGAGTACAGGGCCCTCTGGAAACACCATATATTTT
CDR3aa: CASSLASTGPSGNTIYF
abundance: .
v_gene: TRBV7-2
d_gene: .
j_gene: TRBJ1-3

CDR3nt: TGTGCCAGCAGTTCGGGGACTAGCGGGGGGGCCACATCGCAGTATTTT
CDR3aa: CASSSGTSGGATSQYF
abundance: .
v_gene: TRBV27
d_gene: TRBD2
j_gene: TRBJ2-3

CDR3nt: TGTGCCAGCAGTTACGGGCTAGCATTGGGCAATGAGCAGTTCTTC
CDR3aa: CASSYGLALGNEQFF
abundance: .
v_gene: TRBV6-2/TRBV6-3
d_gene: .
j_gene: TRBJ2-1

CDR3nt: TGTGCCAGCAGCTCGGTCAGGGGCACCTACAATGAGCAGTTCTTC
CDR3aa: CASSSVRGTYNEQFF
abundance: .
v_gene: TRBV4-2
d_gene: .
j_gene: TRBJ2-1

CDR3nt: TGTGCCAGCAGCCTTACTAGCGGGGGCTACGAGCAGTACTTC
CDR3aa: CASSLTSGGYEQYF
abundance: .
v_gene: TRBV9
d_gene: TRBD2
j_gene: TRBJ2-7

CDR3nt: TGTGCCAGCAGCCGCGGTGCAACTAATGAAAAACTGTTTTTT
CDR3aa: CASSRGATNEKLFF
abundance: .
v_gene: TRBV27
d_gene: .
j_gene: TRBJ1-4

CDR3nt: TGTGCCAGCAGCTTTGAGGACAGACAGCAGTTCTTC
CDR3aa: CASSFEDRQQFF
abundance: .
v_gene: TRBV7-2
d_gene: .
j_gene: TRBJ2-1